This record concerns one T cell receptor beta chain sequence. What it recognizes is unknown. In the same sample, other DNA sequences code for this CDR3. The germline CDR1 and CDR2 sequences are MGHDK and SYGVNS. The CDR3 length is 13 residues. The germline V and J ends were trimmed by 3 bases and 1 base, with 5 bases remaining between them. Samples were taken at baseline and on day 1 of cycles 4 and 7. These data are taken from a study of OX40 agonist ivuxolimab in advanced cancers. Study context: The dose-escalation group included hepatocellular carcinoma, melanoma, renal cell carcinoma and head and neck cancer.

The data were produced by immunoSEQ multiplex PCR, yet TCRdb's version contains in-frame clones alone and is incomplete. The sample lists over 55,000 clones, around 87% seen once, with approximately 4% in the top ten. Whole-study results and caveats: In the 0.1-3.0 mg/kg groups, partial responders showed among the lowest expansion. CD8+ T cells averaged more expanded clones than CD4+.

The chain carries TRBV25-1 and TRBJ2-3; D is tentatively TRBD1 or TRBD2 (5 bases each). This TCR came from an adult with an advanced solid tumor such as melanoma, head and neck, liver or kidney cancer. The material sequenced was CD4+ or CD8+ T cells sorted from blood, taken in a trial of the OX40 agonist ivuxolimab. CDR3 sequence: CASSEGGTDTQYF. The CDR3 DNA follows: TGTGCCAGCAGTGAGGGGGGCACAGATACGCAGTATTTT.